The subject of this entry is one TCR beta chain. Its antigen remains unknown. Then a second PCR, running about 6 to 12 cycles, was carried out with a sample-barcoded 5' primer and a J-beta primer mix. Every single cDNA molecule received a tag from a template-switch adaptor with 12 random nucleotides. A single record per CDR3 protein comes from TCRdb applying MiXCR to the 5' RACE reads. Of around 900,000 distinct CDR3 sequences in the sample, just over 50% are singletons; the top ten hold 20% to 25%. This specimen belongs to a study of blood T cells in healthy people across ages. Trimming cost V 0 bases and J 10 bases; bases outside gene matches: 3. The length of the CDR3 is 13 residues. From germline, CDR1 is SGHRS and CDR2 YFSETQ. Broader study findings: Unknown CMV status may confound age-related changes in expanded clones. A greater number of naive CD4+ cells and higher diversity distinguished long-lived donors from aged donors.

The sequencing input was blood. The clonotype originates from a woman aged 55-70 years in good health. The chain has TRBV5-1 and TRBJ2-1, with 8 bases aligning to TRBD2. The CDR3 DNA sequence: TGCGCCAGCAGCTTGGCGGGAGGGCAGGAGCAGTTCTTC. Its translation is CASSLAGGQEQFF.